A selection of T cell receptor beta chains follows, all from one sample in a study of blood T cell repertoires in COVID-19. The assay was immunoSEQ multiplex PCR, and TCRdb's table has in-frame clones only and misses some. The sample includes about 200,000 clones, 70% to 85% seen only once; the top ten take under 15%. Source material: peripheral blood. The receptors stem from a human donor in a cohort sampled during active COVID-19. Each CDR3 is given with its conserved first and last residue. Each record gives: V gene, D gene, J gene, clone size, CDR3 protein, CDR3 DNA. A D gene is named only where the DNA matches it firmly. Rows give clone size only sometimes, using once, few, many, or a class for an expanded clone.

v_gene: TRBV2
d_gene: NA
j_gene: TRBJ1-2
abundance: NA
CDR3aa: CASSAGWTRADYTF
CDR3nt: TGTGCCAGCAGTGCTGGCTGGACTAGAGCTGACTACACCTTC

v_gene: TRBV28
d_gene: NA
j_gene: TRBJ1-4
abundance: NA
CDR3aa: CASSFFGGEKLFF
CDR3nt: TGTGCCAGCAGTTTCTTCGGAGGCGAAAAACTGTTTTTT

v_gene: TRBV6-1
d_gene: NA
j_gene: TRBJ2-7
abundance: NA
CDR3aa: CASSEETRVYYEQYF
CDR3nt: TGTGCCAGCAGTGAAGAGACGCGGGTTTACTACGAGCAGTACTTC

v_gene: TRBV5-1
d_gene: TRBD1
j_gene: TRBJ1-1
abundance: NA
CDR3aa: CASSTRQGTEAFF
CDR3nt: TGCGCCAGCAGCACGAGACAGGGCACTGAAGCTTTCTTT

v_gene: TRBV29-1
d_gene: NA
j_gene: TRBJ1-4
abundance: NA
CDR3aa: CSARGREYNEKLFF
CDR3nt: TGCAGCGCCCGTGGACGGGAGTATAATGAAAAACTGTTTTTT

v_gene: TRBV3-1/TRBV3-2
d_gene: NA
j_gene: TRBJ1-6
abundance: NA
CDR3aa: CASSFSDTKDALHF
CDR3nt: TGTGCCAGCAGCTTTTCGGACACGAAGGATGCCCTCCACTTT

v_gene: TRBV5-6
d_gene: NA
j_gene: TRBJ2-7
abundance: NA
CDR3aa: CASSLKLEFEQYF
CDR3nt: TGTGCCAGCAGCTTGAAGCTTGAATTCGAGCAGTACTTC

v_gene: TRBV14
d_gene: TRBD2
j_gene: TRBJ2-3
abundance: once
CDR3aa: CASSPLRGRADTQYF
CDR3nt: TGTGCCAGCAGCCCTCTGAGAGGGAGGGCAGATACGCAGTATTTT

v_gene: TRBV27
d_gene: TRBD1
j_gene: TRBJ2-7
abundance: once
CDR3aa: CASTTPDRGSYEQYF
CDR3nt: TGTGCCAGCACCACACCCGACAGGGGTTCCTACGAGCAGTACTTC

v_gene: TRBV15
d_gene: NA
j_gene: TRBJ2-7
abundance: NA
CDR3aa: CATSRDYGDTRWTPYEQYF
CDR3nt: TGTGCCACCAGCAGAGATTATGGGGACACCCGTTGGACTCCCTACGAGCAGTACTTC

v_gene: TRBV2
d_gene: NA
j_gene: TRBJ1-3
abundance: NA
CDR3aa: CASSDGRASSGNTIYF
CDR3nt: TGTGCCAGCAGTGATGGCAGAGCGAGCTCTGGAAACACCATATATTTT

v_gene: TRBV7-9
d_gene: NA
j_gene: TRBJ2-7
abundance: once
CDR3aa: CTSSLGVNEQYF
CDR3nt: TGTACCAGCAGCTTAGGAGTCAACGAGCAGTACTTC

v_gene: TRBV7-2
d_gene: TRBD1
j_gene: TRBJ2-3
abundance: NA
CDR3aa: CASSWSGQGIGDTQYF
CDR3nt: TGTGCCAGCAGCTGGTCGGGACAGGGAATTGGGGATACGCAGTATTTT

v_gene: TRBV11-3
d_gene: NA
j_gene: TRBJ1-6
abundance: once
CDR3aa: CASSLVLQASNSPLHF
CDR3nt: TGTGCCAGCAGCTTAGTTTTACAGGCCTCTAATTCACCCCTCCACTTT

v_gene: TRBV5-1
d_gene: TRBD2
j_gene: TRBJ2-7
abundance: NA
CDR3aa: CASSPDRAGGPYEQYF
CDR3nt: TGCGCCAGCAGCCCGGATCGAGCGGGAGGTCCGTACGAGCAGTACTTC

v_gene: TRBV2
d_gene: TRBD1
j_gene: TRBJ2-7
abundance: few
CDR3aa: CASSGKGWDSSYEQYF
CDR3nt: TGTGCCAGCAGTGGGAAGGGTTGGGACAGCTCCTACGAGCAGTACTTC

v_gene: TRBV7-9
d_gene: TRBD1
j_gene: TRBJ2-7
abundance: NA
CDR3aa: CASSVGTGGREQYF
CDR3nt: TGTGCCAGCAGCGTCGGGACAGGGGGTCGCGAGCAGTACTTC

v_gene: TRBV7-2
d_gene: TRBD2
j_gene: TRBJ2-7
abundance: NA
CDR3aa: CASSLRTSLGYEQYF
CDR3nt: TGTGCCAGCAGCTTACGGACTAGTTTAGGTTACGAGCAGTACTTC

v_gene: TRBV5-1
d_gene: NA
j_gene: TRBJ2-6
abundance: NA
CDR3aa: CARSLGGAGGANVLTF
CDR3nt: TGCGCCCGCAGCTTGGGCGGGGCCGGGGGGGCCAACGTCCTGACTTTC

v_gene: TRBV7-9
d_gene: TRBD2
j_gene: TRBJ2-1
abundance: NA
CDR3aa: CASSPRGGLAGTFYNEQFF
CDR3nt: TGTGCCAGCAGCCCCCGCGGGGGACTAGCGGGAACCTTCTACAATGAGCAGTTCTTC

v_gene: TRBV3-1/TRBV3-2
d_gene: TRBD2
j_gene: TRBJ2-1
abundance: NA
CDR3aa: CASSQDQASGAYNEQFF
CDR3nt: TGTGCCAGCAGCCAAGATCAGGCTAGCGGGGCCTACAATGAGCAGTTCTTC

v_gene: TRBV3-1/TRBV3-2
d_gene: NA
j_gene: TRBJ1-1
abundance: NA
CDR3aa: CASSQDIPYRAEAFF
CDR3nt: TGTGCCAGCAGCCAAGATATCCCCTACCGGGCTGAAGCTTTCTTT

v_gene: TRBV7-2
d_gene: NA
j_gene: TRBJ2-4
abundance: NA
CDR3aa: CASSLGGGQNIQYF
CDR3nt: TGTGCCAGCAGCTTAGGTGGAGGTCAAAACATTCAGTACTTC

v_gene: TRBV5-4
d_gene: TRBD1
j_gene: TRBJ1-2
abundance: NA
CDR3aa: CASQDRDDNGYTF
CDR3nt: TGTGCCAGCCAGGACAGGGATGATAATGGCTACACCTTC

v_gene: TRBV29-1
d_gene: TRBD1
j_gene: TRBJ1-1
abundance: once
CDR3aa: CSVLQTRTGNTEAFF
CDR3nt: TGCAGCGTTCTCCAGACCAGGACAGGGAACACTGAAGCTTTCTTT

v_gene: TRBV28
d_gene: TRBD1
j_gene: TRBJ1-3
abundance: NA
CDR3aa: CASRGTGGNGNTIYF
CDR3nt: TGTGCCAGCAGAGGAACAGGGGGCAATGGAAACACCATATATTTT

v_gene: TRBV30
d_gene: TRBD2
j_gene: TRBJ2-2
abundance: NA
CDR3aa: CAWSVWLAGGSLNTGELFF
CDR3nt: TGTGCCTGGAGTGTTTGGCTAGCGGGAGGGAGTTTAAACACCGGGGAGCTGTTTTTT

v_gene: TRBV6-5
d_gene: TRBD1
j_gene: TRBJ1-5
abundance: NA
CDR3aa: CASSHRGNSNQPQHF
CDR3nt: TGTGCCAGCTCTCACAGGGGAAATAGCAATCAGCCCCAGCATTTT

v_gene: TRBV29-1
d_gene: TRBD1
j_gene: TRBJ2-3
abundance: NA
CDR3aa: CSAPRQDRPTYTQYF
CDR3nt: TGCAGCGCCCCGCGGCAGGACAGGCCCACGTATACGCAGTATTTT

v_gene: TRBV19
d_gene: TRBD2
j_gene: TRBJ2-3
abundance: NA
CDR3aa: CASSIGLAGGGDTQYF
CDR3nt: TGTGCCAGTAGTATCGGACTAGCGGGAGGGGGAGATACGCAGTATTTT

v_gene: TRBV5-4
d_gene: TRBD1
j_gene: TRBJ1-2
abundance: NA
CDR3aa: CASSLGQGAGYTF
CDR3nt: TGTGCCAGCAGCTTGGGACAGGGGGCCGGCTACACCTTC

v_gene: TRBV2
d_gene: NA
j_gene: TRBJ1-2
abundance: NA
CDR3aa: CASSVDRRYGYTF
CDR3nt: TGTGCCAGCAGTGTTGACAGACGCTATGGCTACACCTTC

v_gene: TRBV19
d_gene: NA
j_gene: TRBJ1-5
abundance: few
CDR3aa: CASSMSVNQPQHF
CDR3nt: TGTGCCAGTAGTATGAGTGTCAATCAGCCCCAGCATTTT

v_gene: TRBV28
d_gene: NA
j_gene: TRBJ2-7
abundance: NA
CDR3aa: CASSFLNIVQYF
CDR3nt: TGTGCCAGCAGTTTCCTCAACATCGTGCAGTACTTC

v_gene: TRBV2
d_gene: TRBD2
j_gene: TRBJ2-1
abundance: NA
CDR3aa: CASRRLAGEVNEQFF
CDR3nt: TGTGCCAGCAGACGACTAGCGGGAGAGGTCAATGAGCAGTTCTTC

v_gene: TRBV28
d_gene: NA
j_gene: TRBJ2-7
abundance: NA
CDR3aa: CASSSLLAVSYEQYF
CDR3nt: TGTGCCAGCAGTTCCTTATTGGCAGTCTCCTACGAGCAGTACTTC

v_gene: TRBV19
d_gene: TRBD1
j_gene: TRBJ1-1
abundance: NA
CDR3aa: CASSSGQGRGGTEAFF
CDR3nt: TGTGCCAGTAGTTCCGGACAGGGGCGGGGTGGCACTGAAGCTTTCTTT

v_gene: TRBV6-5
d_gene: NA
j_gene: TRBJ1-4
abundance: once
CDR3aa: CASKQTLTNEKLFF
CDR3nt: TGTGCCAGCAAGCAGACATTAACTAATGAAAAACTGTTTTTT

v_gene: TRBV11-3
d_gene: NA
j_gene: TRBJ2-3
abundance: NA
CDR3aa: CASSLGAAGRQYF
CDR3nt: TGTGCCAGCAGCTTAGGGGCCGCGGGGCGGCAGTATTTT

v_gene: TRBV13
d_gene: TRBD2
j_gene: TRBJ2-3
abundance: NA
CDR3aa: CASSSGLGTDTQYF
CDR3nt: TGTGCCAGCAGCTCGGGACTAGGCACAGATACGCAGTATTTT

v_gene: TRBV29-1
d_gene: TRBD1
j_gene: TRBJ2-7
abundance: once
CDR3aa: CSVAWTGPGEQYF
CDR3nt: TGCAGCGTTGCGTGGACAGGCCCCGGCGAGCAGTACTTC

v_gene: TRBV7-9
d_gene: TRBD1
j_gene: TRBJ2-3
abundance: once
CDR3aa: CASSSPLGGRRTDTQYF
CDR3nt: TGTGCCAGCAGCTCACCGCTAGGGGGCCGCCGCACAGATACGCAGTATTTT

v_gene: TRBV11-2
d_gene: NA
j_gene: TRBJ2-2
abundance: NA
CDR3aa: CASSQGVGGPTGELFF
CDR3nt: TGTGCCAGCAGCCAGGGGGTAGGGGGGCCTACCGGGGAGCTGTTTTTT

v_gene: TRBV11-2
d_gene: TRBD1
j_gene: TRBJ2-1
abundance: once
CDR3aa: CASSLVVRGRIYNEQFF
CDR3nt: TGTGCCAGCAGCTTAGTGGTCAGGGGGCGAATCTACAATGAGCAGTTCTTC

v_gene: TRBV5-4
d_gene: NA
j_gene: TRBJ1-1
abundance: NA
CDR3aa: CASSSRGVWTEAFF
CDR3nt: TGTGCCAGCAGCTCACGGGGGGTATGGACTGAAGCTTTCTTT

v_gene: TRBV28
d_gene: TRBD2
j_gene: TRBJ2-7
abundance: once
CDR3aa: CASSLEAGGREQYF
CDR3nt: TGTGCCAGCAGTTTGGAAGCGGGAGGTCGAGAGCAGTACTTC

v_gene: TRBV28
d_gene: NA
j_gene: TRBJ2-7
abundance: NA
CDR3aa: CASSSGPYEQYF
CDR3nt: TGTGCCAGCAGTTCAGGGCCCTACGAGCAGTACTTC

v_gene: TRBV28
d_gene: NA
j_gene: TRBJ2-2
abundance: NA
CDR3aa: CASSSGQTGELFF
CDR3nt: TGTGCCAGCAGTTCCGGACAGACCGGGGAGCTGTTTTTT

v_gene: TRBV27
d_gene: TRBD1
j_gene: TRBJ2-7
abundance: NA
CDR3aa: CASSLSGTGPYEQYF
CDR3nt: TGTGCCAGCAGTTTATCCGGGACAGGGCCCTACGAGCAGTACTTC

v_gene: TRBV28
d_gene: NA
j_gene: TRBJ2-4
abundance: NA
CDR3aa: CASSFQGSRKNIQYF
CDR3nt: TGTGCCAGCAGTTTTCAGGGGAGCCGCAAAAACATTCAGTACTTC

v_gene: TRBV3-1/TRBV3-2
d_gene: TRBD2
j_gene: TRBJ2-5
abundance: few
CDR3aa: CASSQPRTSADKETQYF
CDR3nt: TGTGCCAGCAGCCAACCCCGGACTAGCGCCGACAAGGAGACCCAGTACTTC

v_gene: TRBV28
d_gene: NA
j_gene: TRBJ2-1
abundance: NA
CDR3aa: CASTLPGTPYNEQFF
CDR3nt: TGTGCCAGCACCTTGCCCGGGACACCTTACAATGAGCAGTTCTTC

v_gene: TRBV7-2
d_gene: NA
j_gene: TRBJ2-3
abundance: NA
CDR3aa: CASSLRSDSPTDTQYF
CDR3nt: TGTGCCAGCAGCTTAAGGTCGGACTCCCCCACAGATACGCAGTATTTT

v_gene: TRBV7-2
d_gene: TRBD1
j_gene: TRBJ2-5
abundance: NA
CDR3aa: CASRYSGTEGATQYF
CDR3nt: TGTGCCAGCAGGTACTCCGGGACAGAAGGGGCGACCCAGTACTTC

v_gene: TRBV12-3/TRBV12-4
d_gene: NA
j_gene: TRBJ2-1
abundance: NA
CDR3aa: CASSQNHNEQFF
CDR3nt: TGTGCCAGCAGTCAGAATCACAATGAGCAGTTCTTC